In this sample, the clone carrying this T cell receptor beta chain turned up many times. Relying on iRepertoire HTBI primers and Arm-PCR of CDR3 regions, the team built TCR beta libraries. TCRdb independently ran MiXCR on the multiplex PCR reads; one entry per CDR3 protein. The table lists 500,000 to 700,000 distinct CDR3 sequences, 25% to 35% of them singletons. These data originate in a study of regulatory T cells in long-lasting Graves disease. Time point: persistent/refractory GD, antithyroid drugs over 5 years with positive TRAb. Extracted PBMC RNA gave rise to the TCR library. Trimming shortened V by 1 base and J by 3 bases, and 19 bases separated the two germline ends. Germline values: CDR1 SGHDN, CDR2 FVKESK. This CDR3 contains 17 residues.

The sample here was peripheral blood mononuclear cells (PBMCs), taken when the disease was refractory, from a patient treated with antithyroid drugs. The chain combines TRBV14 with TRBJ2-7, with unresolved D. The receptor was derived from a female donor with Graves disease. The CDR3 region is CASSQALSSPHDYEQYF. The CDR3 DNA follows: TGTGCCAGCAGCCAAGCCCTCAGTTCCCCACACGACTACGAGCAGTACTTC.